A selection of T cell receptor beta chains follows, all from one sample in a study of T cell clonotyping in hematopoietic cell transplantation. Profiling relied on immunoSEQ multiplex PCR, and the TCRdb table lists in-frame clones only, not all of them. The repertoire holds tens of thousands of clones, with 90% to 96% as singletons. Material: peripheral blood mononuclear cells, obtained before stem cell transplant. These TCRs come from a woman in her 50s with acute myeloid leukemia. Some clones in this sample may be carry-over from other donors' samples. CDR3s include the opening cysteine and the closing phenylalanine or tryptophan.

j_call: TRBJ1-5; cdr3_length: 15; v_call: TRBV2; cdr3_aa: CASSPTTGGIQPQHF
j_call: TRBJ2-4; cdr3_length: 15; v_call: TRBV7-9; cdr3_aa: CASSPKGLDKNIQYF
j_call: TRBJ2-5; cdr3_length: 15; v_call: TRBV28; cdr3_aa: CASSLRGSLQETQYF
j_call: TRBJ2-5; cdr3_length: 12; v_call: TRBV7-2; cdr3_aa: CASSLATHNQYF
j_call: TRBJ1-2; cdr3_length: 15; v_call: TRBV9; cdr3_aa: CASRGQGARNYGYTF
j_call: TRBJ1-2; cdr3_length: 14; v_call: TRBV14; cdr3_aa: CASSQLSTVWGYTF
j_call: TRBJ2-1; cdr3_length: 15; v_call: TRBV6-6; cdr3_aa: CASSTNRDPYNEQFF
j_call: TRBJ2-1; cdr3_length: 15; v_call: TRBV18; cdr3_aa: CASSPLADPGNEQFF
j_call: TRBJ1-1; cdr3_length: 14; v_call: TRBV15; cdr3_aa: CATSRDMSNTEAFF
j_call: TRBJ1-1; cdr3_length: 15; v_call: TRBV7-3; cdr3_aa: CASSLGGVPNTEAFF
j_call: TRBJ1-5; cdr3_length: 14; v_call: TRBV6-1; cdr3_aa: CASSEPTGNEPQHF
j_call: TRBJ1-2; cdr3_length: 13; v_call: TRBV6-1; cdr3_aa: CASSAGPIGGYTF
j_call: TRBJ2-5; cdr3_length: 16; v_call: TRBV11-3; cdr3_aa: CASSPGTGNFKETQYF
j_call: TRBJ2-5; cdr3_length: 13; v_call: TRBV2; cdr3_aa: CASSVRGGETQYF
j_call: TRBJ2-7; cdr3_length: 11; v_call: TRBV27; cdr3_aa: CASSSFYEQYF
j_call: TRBJ1-1; cdr3_length: 14; v_call: TRBV6-5; cdr3_aa: CASRSANRDTEAFF
j_call: TRBJ1-5; cdr3_length: 13; v_call: TRBV28; cdr3_aa: CASTSLKGQPQHF
j_call: TRBJ1-1; cdr3_length: 13; v_call: TRBV5-4; cdr3_aa: CASSVTGIVGAFF
j_call: TRBJ1-2; cdr3_length: 13; v_call: TRBV28; cdr3_aa: CASRAGHNYGYTF
j_call: TRBJ1-1; cdr3_length: 11; v_call: TRBV4-1; cdr3_aa: CASSHYTEAFF
j_call: TRBJ1-1; cdr3_length: 17; v_call: TRBV11-2; cdr3_aa: CASSADRGPTRNTEAFF
j_call: TRBJ1-1; cdr3_length: 14; v_call: TRBV2; cdr3_aa: CASKNTGVGTEAFF
j_call: TRBJ2-5; cdr3_length: 16; v_call: TRBV19; cdr3_aa: CASSISGRLGQETQYF
j_call: TRBJ1-2; cdr3_length: 14; v_call: TRBV5-1; cdr3_aa: CASSLQGDSYGYTF
j_call: TRBJ1-6; cdr3_length: 13; v_call: TRBV19; cdr3_aa: CATNTVTNSPLHF
j_call: TRBJ1-4; cdr3_length: 12; v_call: TRBV29-1; cdr3_aa: CSVGRAEEKLFF
j_call: TRBJ1-2; cdr3_length: 14; v_call: TRBV28; cdr3_aa: CASSLAGGIYGYTF
j_call: TRBJ1-5; cdr3_length: 13; v_call: TRBV5-6; cdr3_aa: CASSPGLEQPQHF
j_call: TRBJ2-3; cdr3_length: 14; v_call: TRBV30; cdr3_aa: CEPSVRGFTDTQYF
j_call: TRBJ2-5; cdr3_length: 14; v_call: TRBV11-2; cdr3_aa: CASSFVGVQETQYF
j_call: TRBJ2-7; cdr3_length: 14; v_call: TRBV28; cdr3_aa: CASSSKRNFYEQYF
j_call: TRBJ2-7; cdr3_length: 13; v_call: TRBV28; cdr3_aa: CASSLPLRLEQYF
j_call: TRBJ1-5; cdr3_length: 17; v_call: TRBV19; cdr3_aa: CASSISPVGGRNQPQHF
j_call: TRBJ2-1; cdr3_length: 12; v_call: TRBV30; cdr3_aa: CACSVTGAEQFF
j_call: TRBJ2-2; cdr3_length: 13; v_call: TRBV5-4; cdr3_aa: CASAIVNTGELFF
j_call: TRBJ2-7; cdr3_length: 15; v_call: TRBV25-1; cdr3_aa: CASSDPHGTSYEQYF
j_call: TRBJ2-7; cdr3_length: 15; v_call: TRBV2; cdr3_aa: CASSEPRQGGDEQYF
j_call: TRBJ2-3; cdr3_length: 12; v_call: TRBV2; cdr3_aa: CAGRSGADTQYF
j_call: TRBJ2-1; cdr3_length: 17; v_call: TRBV5-6; cdr3_aa: CASSLRGLSGFGDEQFF
j_call: TRBJ2-3; cdr3_length: 17; v_call: TRBV6-4; cdr3_aa: CASSDSKLAGAPDTQYF
j_call: TRBJ2-5; cdr3_length: 18; v_call: TRBV4-1; cdr3_aa: CASSQGPGGIMYQETQYF
j_call: TRBJ2-7; cdr3_length: 12; v_call: TRBV19; cdr3_aa: CASKGAAAKWYF
j_call: TRBJ1-1; cdr3_length: 15; v_call: TRBV2; cdr3_aa: CASSDLGQGNTEAFF
j_call: TRBJ2-5; cdr3_length: 15; v_call: TRBV7-8; cdr3_aa: CASSSSRGYEETQYF
j_call: TRBJ2-1; cdr3_length: 14; v_call: TRBV19; cdr3_aa: CASSKSTGYNEQFF
j_call: TRBJ2-5; cdr3_length: 14; v_call: TRBV5-1; cdr3_aa: CASSWKDRGETQYF
j_call: TRBJ1-2; cdr3_length: 14; v_call: TRBV29-1; cdr3_aa: CSVDSTGLNYGYTF
j_call: TRBJ2-5; cdr3_length: 15; v_call: TRBV9; cdr3_aa: CASSVAGGKEETQYF
j_call: TRBJ2-6; cdr3_length: 16; v_call: TRBV9; cdr3_aa: CASSGPHVSGANVLTF
j_call: TRBJ2-1; cdr3_length: 16; v_call: TRBV4-2; cdr3_aa: CASSQDSGGAEDEQFF
j_call: TRBJ2-7; cdr3_length: 12; v_call: TRBV7-8; cdr3_aa: CATGAFNYEQYF
j_call: TRBJ1-2; cdr3_length: 15; v_call: TRBV28; cdr3_aa: CASSSGIGGVNGYTF
j_call: TRBJ1-2; cdr3_length: 17; v_call: TRBV7-9; cdr3_aa: CASSRGESSGSYYGYTF
j_call: TRBJ2-1; cdr3_length: 17; v_call: TRBV28; cdr3_aa: CASIPGQGALTYNEQFF
j_call: TRBJ2-1; cdr3_length: 16; v_call: TRBV19; cdr3_aa: CASSIVSEDTYNEQFF
j_call: TRBJ2-1; cdr3_length: 13; v_call: TRBV29-1; cdr3_aa: CSVAAGAYNEQFF
j_call: TRBJ1-5; cdr3_length: 15; v_call: TRBV28; cdr3_aa: CASSLFRGVIQPQHF
j_call: TRBJ2-5; cdr3_length: 11; v_call: TRBV30; cdr3_aa: CAWAGQTKVYF
j_call: TRBJ2-7; cdr3_length: 12; v_call: TRBV10-3; cdr3_aa: CAISERENEQYF
j_call: TRBJ2-5; cdr3_length: 15; v_call: TRBV7-7; cdr3_aa: CASSLGLKYQETQYF